This is a list of T cell receptor beta chains from one sample in a study of cytomegalovirus exposure and HLA in healthy donors. The table came from immunoSEQ multiplex PCR; TCRdb's copy has only in-frame clones and leaves some out. The sample contains about 120,000 clones, over 75% of which appear only once. The material sequenced was PBMCs. The receptors stem from a man younger than 30 in good health and CMV-seropositive. The CDR3 runs from the conserved cysteine through the conserved F or W. Fields, in order: CDR3 protein, CDR3 DNA, V gene, clone size, D gene, J gene. D genes are given only for firm matches. The size field is filled for only some rows; it gives once, few, many or a size class.

CDR3: CASSLAGQGNTEAFF
DNA: TGTGCCAGCAGCTTAGCGGGCCAGGGGAACACTGAAGCTTTCTTT
V: TRBV7-9
size: once
D: .
J: TRBJ1-1

CDR3: CASSLGTQETQYF
DNA: TGTGCCAGCAGTTTAGGGACTCAAGAGACCCAGTACTTC
V: TRBV28
size: .
D: .
J: TRBJ2-5

CDR3: CASSSEGVAGDGTGELFF
DNA: TGTGCCAGCAGCAGTGAGGGGGTAGCGGGAGACGGGACCGGGGAGCTGTTTTTT
V: TRBV5-6
size: .
D: TRBD2
J: TRBJ2-2

CDR3: CASRAPVRVNTEAFF
DNA: TGTGCCAGCAGAGCGCCCGTCAGGGTGAACACTGAAGCTTTCTTT
V: TRBV28
size: .
D: .
J: TRBJ1-1

CDR3: CAPERLYEQYF
DNA: TGTGCCCCTGAGAGACTGTACGAGCAGTACTTC
V: TRBV7-9
size: .
D: .
J: TRBJ2-7

CDR3: CASSLMAESYGYTF
DNA: TGTGCCAGCAGCTTAATGGCGGAGAGCTATGGCTACACCTTC
V: TRBV7-9
size: .
D: .
J: TRBJ1-2

CDR3: CASSVQGRDTQYF
DNA: TGTGCCAGCAGTGTTCAGGGGAGAGATACGCAGTATTTT
V: TRBV6-1
size: .
D: .
J: TRBJ2-3

CDR3: CASSQEKVAEAFF
DNA: TGCGCCAGCAGCCAAGAAAAGGTAGCCGAAGCTTTCTTT
V: TRBV4-1
size: few
D: .
J: TRBJ1-1

CDR3: CASSKQGISNQPQHF
DNA: TGTGCCAGCAGTAAGCAGGGGATTAGCAATCAGCCCCAGCATTTT
V: TRBV6-5
size: .
D: .
J: TRBJ1-5

CDR3: CASSPDRASSYEQYF
DNA: TGTGCCAGCAGTCCTGACAGGGCCAGCTCCTACGAGCAGTACTTC
V: TRBV6-5
size: .
D: TRBD1
J: TRBJ2-7